This T cell receptor (beta chain) comes out of a study of CD8+ T cells in alopecia areata. The sequencing template was cDNA reverse transcribed from extracted RNA. TCRdb's copy holds only in-frame clones and misses some; the assay was immunoSEQ multiplex PCR. This table has 150,000 or so clones, 67% appearing once. With respect to this clone: Antigen unknown.

Study findings and constraints: Affected scalp, especially in alopecia totalis/universalis, had a higher clonality than normal scalp did.

This CDR3 comprises 12 residues. With 4 bases removed from V and 5 bases from J, the gap between germline ends came to 12 bases. Germline CDR1 SQVTM, CDR2 ANQGSEA. The sequence came from a human donor with alopecia areata. Sequenced material: CD8+ T cells sorted from blood, taken at week 0. The chain joins TRBV29-1 to TRBJ2-7; D gene unclear. CDR3 region: CSVGVARNEQYF. The CDR3 nucleotides read TGCAGCGTTGGGGTGGCGCGGAACGAGCAGTACTTC.